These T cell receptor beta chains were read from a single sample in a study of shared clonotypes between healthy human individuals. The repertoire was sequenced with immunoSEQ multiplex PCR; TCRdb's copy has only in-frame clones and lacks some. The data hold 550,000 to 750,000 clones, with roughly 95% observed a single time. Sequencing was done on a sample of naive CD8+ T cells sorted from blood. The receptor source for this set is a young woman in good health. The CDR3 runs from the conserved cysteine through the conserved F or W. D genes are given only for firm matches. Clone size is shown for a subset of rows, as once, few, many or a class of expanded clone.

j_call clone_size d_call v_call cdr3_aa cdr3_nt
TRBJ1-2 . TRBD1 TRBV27 CASSFWQGDGYTF TGTGCCAGCAGTTTTTGGCAGGGGGATGGCTACACCTTC
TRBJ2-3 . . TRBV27 CASSLSMGGGDTQYF TGTGCCAGCAGTTTATCGATGGGAGGAGGAGATACGCAGTATTTT
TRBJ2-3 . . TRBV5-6 CASSLGSDTQYF TGTGCCAGCAGCTTAGGATCAGATACGCAGTATTTT
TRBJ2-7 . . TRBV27 CASSPPPEQYF TGTGCCAGCAGCCCGCCCCCCGAGCAGTACTTC
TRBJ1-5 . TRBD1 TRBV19 CASSIYEGANQPQHF TGTGCCAGTAGTATATATGAGGGGGCAAATCAGCCCCAGCATTTT
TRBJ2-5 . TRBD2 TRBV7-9 CASSLGLADPQETQYF TGTGCCAGCAGCTTAGGACTAGCGGATCCGCAAGAGACCCAGTACTTC
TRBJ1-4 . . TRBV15 CATSSNLLSTNEKLFF TGTGCCACCAGCAGCAACCTACTGTCAACTAATGAAAAACTGTTTTTT
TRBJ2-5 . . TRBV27 CASSQISWDGAQETQYF TGTGCCAGCAGTCAAATATCTTGGGACGGCGCTCAAGAGACCCAGTACTTC
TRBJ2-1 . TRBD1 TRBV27 CASSPGGEQFF TGTGCCAGCAGTCCAGGGGGTGAGCAGTTCTTC
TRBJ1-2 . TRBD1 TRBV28 CASSPGGENYGYTF TGTGCCAGCAGTCCAGGGGGCGAGAACTATGGCTACACCTTC
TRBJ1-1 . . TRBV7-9 CATAVGGDGAFF TGTGCCACCGCCGTTGGCGGGGACGGAGCTTTCTTT
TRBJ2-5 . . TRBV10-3 CAIIGGMREKWKETQYF TGTGCCATCATAGGGGGGATGCGGGAAAAGTGGAAAGAGACCCAGTACTTC
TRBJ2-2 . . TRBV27 CASSWFVPGSRGTGELFF TGTGCCAGCAGTTGGTTCGTTCCCGGGAGTAGGGGCACCGGGGAGCTGTTTTTT
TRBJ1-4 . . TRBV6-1 CASSPAALGKKKLFF TGTGCCAGCAGCCCCGCCGCTCTGGGGAAGAAAAAACTGTTTTTT
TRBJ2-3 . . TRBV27 CASSLTGPDTQYF TGTGCCAGCAGTCTAACAGGGCCAGATACGCAGTATTTT
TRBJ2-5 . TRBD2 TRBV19 CARFPISRLAGGPETQYF TGTGCCAGATTTCCGATCTCAAGACTAGCGGGAGGGCCGGAGACCCAGTACTTC
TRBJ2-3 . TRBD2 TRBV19 CASIRREASDTQYF TGTGCCAGTATTCGGCGGGAGGCGTCCGATACGCAGTATTTT
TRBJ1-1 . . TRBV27 CASSLSGVLTEAFF TGTGCCAGCAGTTTATCAGGGGTACTCACTGAAGCTTTCTTT
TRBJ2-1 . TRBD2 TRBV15 CATRTSGGKYNEQFF TGTGCCACCCGGACTAGCGGAGGAAAATACAATGAGCAGTTCTTC
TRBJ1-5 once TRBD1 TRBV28 CASQYRGGNQPQHF TGTGCCAGCCAATACAGGGGTGGCAATCAGCCCCAGCATTTT
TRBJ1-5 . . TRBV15 CATSRVMNNQPQHF TGTGCCACCAGCAGAGTTATGAACAATCAGCCCCAGCATTTT
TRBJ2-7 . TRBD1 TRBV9 CASSPRTGQTSEQYF TGTGCCAGCAGCCCCCGGACAGGTCAAACCTCCGAGCAGTACTTC
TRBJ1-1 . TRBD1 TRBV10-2 CASIQDRGDTEAFF TGCGCCAGCATTCAGGACAGGGGTGACACTGAAGCTTTCTTT
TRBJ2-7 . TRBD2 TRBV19 CASSDIAGGTYEQYF TGTGCCAGTAGTGACATAGCGGGGGGGACCTACGAGCAGTACTTC
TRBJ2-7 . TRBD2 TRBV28 CASSIAYLGLAGTYEQYF TGTGCCAGCAGTATCGCCTATCTGGGACTAGCGGGAACCTACGAGCAGTACTTC
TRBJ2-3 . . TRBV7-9 CASTAPGEWMDTQYF TGTGCCAGCACCGCCCCCGGTGAGTGGATGGATACGCAGTATTTT
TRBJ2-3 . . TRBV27 CASRLAGTDTQYF TGTGCCAGCAGACTCGCGGGAACAGATACGCAGTATTTT
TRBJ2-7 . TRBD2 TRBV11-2 CASSPVAGGPYEQYF TGTGCCAGCAGCCCAGTAGCGGGAGGCCCCTACGAGCAGTACTTC
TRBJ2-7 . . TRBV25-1 CASSETLGVSGEQYF TGTGCCAGCAGTGAAACCCTCGGGGTTAGCGGAGAGCAGTACTTC
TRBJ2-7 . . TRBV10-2 CASSEQAPGEQYF TGCGCCAGCAGTGAACAGGCGCCGGGCGAGCAGTACTTC
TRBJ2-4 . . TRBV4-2 CASSQDLGDIQYF TGTGCCAGCAGCCAAGATCTTGGTGACATTCAGTACTTC
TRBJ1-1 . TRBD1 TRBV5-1 CASSWDRGAEAFF TGCGCCAGCAGCTGGGACAGGGGGGCTGAAGCTTTCTTT
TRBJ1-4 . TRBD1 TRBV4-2 CASRTTQGSTTNEKLFF TGTGCCAGCAGGACGACACAGGGGTCTACAACTAATGAAAAACTGTTTTTT
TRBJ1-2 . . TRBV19 CASSLLTANYGYTF TGTGCCAGTAGTCTCCTCACAGCTAACTATGGCTACACCTTC
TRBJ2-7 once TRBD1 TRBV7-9 CASSLGTGATYEQYF TGTGCCAGCAGCTTAGGGACAGGGGCTACCTACGAGCAGTACTTC
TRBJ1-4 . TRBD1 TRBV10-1 CAKQKWTGGEKLFF TGCGCCAAGCAGAAATGGACAGGGGGGGAAAAACTGTTTTTT
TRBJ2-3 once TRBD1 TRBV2 CASRGTGTGSTDTQYF TGTGCCAGCAGAGGAACCGGGACAGGGAGCACAGATACGCAGTATTTT
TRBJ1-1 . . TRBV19 CASSTQVTEAFF TGTGCCAGTAGTACACAGGTAACTGAAGCTTTCTTT
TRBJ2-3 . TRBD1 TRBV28 CASSGTGGLEDTQYF TGTGCCAGCAGTGGGACAGGGGGTTTAGAAGATACGCAGTATTTT
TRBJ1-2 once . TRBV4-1 CASSQERTSVEAANYGYTF TGCGCCAGCAGCCAAGAGAGGACGTCTGTCGAAGCAGCTAACTATGGCTACACCTTC
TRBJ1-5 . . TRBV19 CASSIRVRSNQPQHF TGTGCCAGTAGTATTAGGGTCCGTAGCAATCAGCCCCAGCATTTT
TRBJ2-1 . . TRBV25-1 CASSEGLVSYNEQFF TGTGCCAGCAGTGAGGGTCTAGTATCCTACAATGAGCAGTTCTTC
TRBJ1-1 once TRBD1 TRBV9 CASSPTGGGSTEAFF TGTGCCAGCAGCCCAACAGGGGGCGGAAGCACTGAAGCTTTCTTT
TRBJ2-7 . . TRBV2 CASSDGQGLRYEQYF TGTGCCAGCAGTGACGGGCAGGGCCTAAGGTACGAGCAGTACTTC
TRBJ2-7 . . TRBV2 CASSQEAGLSYEQYF TGTGCCAGCAGTCAGGAGGCGGGCCTCTCCTACGAGCAGTACTTC
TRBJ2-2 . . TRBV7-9 CASSRGTGELFF TGTGCCAGCAGCAGGGGAACCGGGGAGCTGTTTTTT
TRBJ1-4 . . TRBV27 CASSLAGNEKLFF TGTGCCAGCAGTTTGGCAGGGAATGAAAAACTGTTTTTT
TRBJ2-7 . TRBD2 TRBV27 CASSILAELNYEQYF TGTGCCAGCAGTATTCTAGCGGAACTAAACTACGAGCAGTACTTC
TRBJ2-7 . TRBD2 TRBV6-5 CASSYSIGGSGYEQYF TGTGCCAGCAGTTACTCGATCGGCGGGAGTGGGTACGAGCAGTACTTC
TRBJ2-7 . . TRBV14 CASSHVLGGADEQYF TGTGCCAGCAGCCACGTATTAGGAGGGGCGGACGAGCAGTACTTC
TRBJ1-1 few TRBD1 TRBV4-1 CASSRRQGDTEAFF TGCGCCAGCAGCCGGCGACAGGGAGACACTGAAGCTTTCTTT
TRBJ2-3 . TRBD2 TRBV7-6 CASSLTSGSHTDTQYF TGTGCCAGCAGCTTAACTAGCGGGAGTCACACAGATACGCAGTATTTT
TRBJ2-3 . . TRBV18 CASSQVPGGGSFELTDTQYF TGTGCCAGCTCACAAGTCCCCGGGGGCGGGTCCTTCGAACTCACAGATACGCAGTATTTT
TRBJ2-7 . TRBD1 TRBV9 CASSVEGGQGFNEQYF TGTGCCAGCAGCGTAGAGGGGGGACAGGGTTTCAACGAGCAGTACTTC
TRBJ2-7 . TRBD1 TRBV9 CASTVGQTRDSVYEQYF TGTGCCAGCACCGTGGGCCAAACTCGGGACAGCGTTTACGAGCAGTACTTC